This TCR beta chain was captured in a study of untreated major depressive disorder. Each depressed patient was pairwise matched to a non-depressed control for sex, age, current smoking status and body mass index. Donors lacked major illness, comorbidities, regular medication, drug use, or heavy drinking. From thawed PBMCs, CD4+ T cells were purified by negative selection. Libraries were prepared by immunoSEQ multiplex PCR; TCRdb keeps only in-frame clonotypes and omits some of them. The data hold about 20,000 clones, with more than 75% observed a single time. Germline assignment: CDR1 SGHTA and CDR2 FQGNSA. The CDR3 sequence is 14 residues long. The junction had 8 bases not matched to a gene; V was cut back by 5 bases and J by 7 bases.

The chain joins TRBV7-2 to TRBJ1-2; the match to TRBD1 covers 9 bases. Sequencing input: CD4+ T cells from PBMCs. The receptor's source is a woman aged 25 to 39 in good health. The chain's CDR3 is CASSAGTGLGGYTF. CDR3 DNA sequence: TGTGCCAGCAGCGCCGGGACAGGGTTGGGTGGCTACACCTTC.